This T cell receptor beta chain appears in the sequencing data of a study of post-analysis software for immune sequencing data. In the study overall: The cohort encompassed relapsing-remitting, secondary progressive and progressive-relapsing multiple sclerosis disease courses. Study-wide points: Same-batch preparations were strongly co-clustered by F measure. In patients, TRBV5-6, TRBV5-1 and TRBV20-1 belonged to five TRBV segments found more frequently than in controls. Controls significantly exceeded multiple sclerosis patients in normalized Chao1 diversity.

CDR1 is DFQATT, CDR2 SNEGSKA, per germline (reference sequence). The CDR3 is 12 amino acids. A note on this clonotype: Antigen unknown.

Unique molecular identifiers tagged the TCR beta cDNA libraries. Yield was 500,000 or so cDNA molecules from roughly 0.93 to 9.6 million T cells. TCRdb analysed the PCR reads with MiXCR anew, one entry per CDR3 protein. The sample records around 700,000 distinct CDR3 sequences, approximately 60% being singletons. Sequencing was carried out using blood. This TCR came from a girl aged 2 to 9 with multiple sclerosis. V and J are TRBV20-1 and TRBJ2-4, with D possibly being TRBD2 (5 bases). Gene TRBJ2-7 matches the end of the DNA better, so the J call may be wrong. CDR3 loop: CSATAVRYEQYF. The CDR3 nucleotides read TGCAGTGCTACAGCGGTCCGCTACGAGCAGTACTTC.